The 16 T cell receptor beta chains below come from one sample, sequenced in a study of shared clonotypes between healthy human individuals. Naive CD8 cells lacked CD45RO and underwent positive selection for CCR7, leaving out terminally differentiated effector memory CD45RA+ cells. Clones were sequenced by immunoSEQ multiplex PCR, and TCRdb holds only the in-frame ones, with some missing. The sample carries 760,000 or so clones, roughly 96% recorded once. Sequencing used naive CD8+ T cells sorted from blood. The receptors shown here come from a young man in good health.

The chain employs TRBV29-1 and TRBJ1-3, with D unclear. V lost 4 bases and J 0 bases, leaving 7 bases between the germline ends. This CDR3 spans 13 amino acids. The germline gives CDR1 SQVTM, CDR2 ANQGSEA. In nucleotides, the CDR3 is TGCAGCGTTGTACCATCCTCTGGAAACACCATATATTTT. Translating it yields CSVVPSSGNTIYF.

V is TRBV7-6 and J is TRBJ2-1; D unresolved. Per germline, CDR1 SGHVS and CDR2 FNYEAQ. The V end was cut by 1 base, the J end by 8 bases, with 15 bases between. The CDR3 runs 15 residues. The CDR3 nucleotides are TGTGCCAGCAGCTTAGAGAGGACCTTGGCCCATGAGCAGTTCTTC. The encoded protein is CASSLERTLAHEQFF.

This clone was seen just once. CDR3 sequence: CASSLRRGRDEKLFF. The CDR3 bases are TGTGCCAGCAGTTTGCGCAGGGGGCGGGATGAAAAACTGTTTTTT. V and J are TRBV27 and TRBJ1-4; 8 bases fit TRBD1. CDR3 length equals 15 residues. Per germline, CDR1 MNHEY and CDR2 SMNVEV (reference sequence). V shed 3 bases and J 6 bases; nucleotides not matched to a gene: 6.

Concerning this clone itself: The sample carries other DNA sequences with the same CDR3. The CDR3 here is CASSLGLAASYEQYF. CDR3 DNA: TGTGCCAGCAGCCTCGGACTAGCGGCCTCCTACGAGCAGTACTTC. V gene TRBV11-2 combines with J gene TRBJ2-7; 10 bases fit TRBD2. J was trimmed by 0 bases and V by 5 bases; bases with no gene match: 4. This CDR3 is 15 amino acids long. Germline-derived CDR1 and CDR2 are SGHAT and FQNNGV.

The V call is TRBV13, the J call TRBJ2-7, with D hard to call. V was pared by 4 bases and J by 1 base, with 11 bases between. The CDR3 spans 14 residues. Germline CDR1 PRHDT, CDR2 FYEKMQ (reference sequence). This chain's CDR3 is CASSSWAFSYEQYF. CDR3 DNA sequence: TGTGCCAGCAGCTCATGGGCCTTTTCCTACGAGCAGTACTTC.

The chain joins TRBV27 to TRBJ2-1; perhaps TRBD1 as D (6 bases). The CDR3 totals 14 residues. Germline V gene sequence: CDR1 MNHEY, CDR2 SMNVEV (reference sequence). V gave up 5 bases and J gave up 7 bases, with 15 bases separating them. The CDR3 here is CASSPVFQGNEQFF. CDR3 DNA: TGTGCCAGCAGTCCTGTATTCCAGGGGAATGAGCAGTTCTTC.

The chain uses TRBV6-1 and TRBJ1-5; maybe TRBD1 (6 bases). V lost 2 bases to trimming and J lost 2 bases, with 16 bases between them. Germline V gene data show CDR1 as MNHNS and CDR2 as SASEGT. The CDR3 length is 17 residues. The CDR3 DNA reads TGTGCCAGCAGTGAAATTGGACAGACTCTTGGCAATCAGCCCCAGCATTTT. Its protein product is CASSEIGQTLGNQPQHF.

The chain recombines TRBV30 with TRBJ2-2; 9 bases align to TRBD2. In germline, CDR1 is GTSNPN, CDR2 SVGIG (reference sequence). This CDR3 is built from 16 residues. Trimming took 2 bases from V and 7 from J; bases not matched to a gene: 11. CDR3 amino acids: CAWSSEAGGPNGELFF. For the CDR3, the DNA is TGTGCCTGGAGTAGTGAGGCGGGAGGGCCTAACGGGGAGCTGTTTTTT.

V gene TRBV11-1 combines with J gene TRBJ2-2, with D unresolved. In germline, CDR1 is SGHAT, CDR2 FQDESV (reference sequence). Between the trimmed V and J ends, which lost 2 bases and 8 bases, there was a span of 3 bases. The CDR3 totals 11 residues. CDR3 protein: CASSLKGELFF. The CDR3 nucleotides read TGTGCCAGCAGCTTAAAGGGGGAGCTGTTTTTT.

V gene TRBV5-1 combines with J gene TRBJ2-7; D ambiguous. V dropped 4 bases and J dropped 1 base, with 15 bases sitting between them. CDR3 length: 15 residues. Germline values: CDR1 SGHRS, CDR2 YFSETQ. The CDR3 DNA reads TGCGCCAGCAGCGGTACAGCAGACCCTTCCTACGAGCAGTACTTC. Translation: CASSGTADPSYEQYF.

The J gene is TRBJ2-7, the V gene TRBV28; D gene uncertain. Trimming pared 3 bases from V and 1 base from J, leaving 7 bases between. Germline lookup yields CDR1 MDHEN and CDR2 SYDVKM. The CDR3 contains 13 residues. The chain's CDR3 is CASSLDGSYEQYF. The CDR3 DNA reads as TGTGCCAGCAGTTTGGACGGTTCCTACGAGCAGTACTTC.

The CDR3 spells CASGQSSYNEQFF. DNA of the CDR3: TGTGCCAGTGGGCAGAGCTCCTACAATGAGCAGTTCTTC. The V gene is TRBV19, the J gene TRBJ2-1; no firm D call. V lost 8 bases and J lost 0, with 8 bases in between. This CDR3 spans 13 amino acids. In germline, CDR1 is LNHDA, CDR2 SQIVND (reference sequence).

This rearrangement joins TRBV15 to TRBJ1-5; D gene unclear. CDR1 and CDR2 from the germline V gene are LNHNV and YYDKDF (reference sequence). The germline V and J ends were trimmed by 0 bases and 2 bases, with 11 bases remaining between them. The CDR3 extends over 16 amino acids. The CDR3 loop reads CATSRDLEGGNQPQHF. DNA for the CDR3: TGTGCCACCAGCAGAGATCTCGAGGGAGGCAATCAGCCCCAGCATTTT.

J is TRBJ2-7 and V is TRBV29-1; D may be TRBD2 (6 bases). In germline, CDR1 is SQVTM, CDR2 ANQGSEA. Trimming removed 6 bases from V and 5 bases from J, with 14 bases in between. The CDR3 covers 12 residues. The CDR3 reads CSVEGKGNEQYF. The CDR3 bases are TGCAGCGTGGAGGGGAAGGGGAACGAGCAGTACTTC.

This chain connects TRBV11-2 to TRBJ2-7; no firm D call. Trimming took off 6 bases at V and 4 bases at J, with 10 bases between the two ends. Per the germline V gene, CDR1 is SGHAT and CDR2 is FQNNGV. The CDR3 loop spans 12 amino acids. As DNA, the CDR3 is TGTGCCAGCAGTACGGCCCCATACGAGCAGTACTTC. As protein: CASSTAPYEQYF.

The J gene is TRBJ1-2, the V gene TRBV9; TRBD1 matches 9 bases. This CDR3 comprises 14 residues. Germline V gives CDR1 SGDLS, CDR2 YYNGEE. V lost 7 bases and J lost 3; bases outside the gene matches: 7. The CDR3 loop reads CASGSDRGDYGYTF. The CDR3 nucleotides are TGTGCCAGCGGTTCGGACAGGGGAGACTATGGCTACACCTTC.